The text below deals with one T cell receptor (beta chain). Its antigen is unknown. This sample is drawn from a study of vaccination effects on CD4 cells after COVID-19. Assay used: immunoSEQ multiplex PCR; TCRdb lists only in-frame clones, some missing. The sample yields about 27,000 clones, over 65% seen once. This CDR3 comprises 14 residues. Trimming shortened V by 5 bases and J by 1 base, and 11 bases separated the two germline ends. In germline, CDR1 is SGHAT, CDR2 FQDESV (reference sequence). Sequencing was preceded by expansion of antigen-specific CD4+ T cells with viral peptide pools in the ViraFEST assay. After less than 11 days in culture, the CD4+ T cells were isolated. Negative nucleocapsid antibody tests before and after vaccination confirmed no previous SARS-CoV-2 infection.

The starting material was CD4+ T cells from PBMCs cultured with HCoV-NL63 spike peptides, obtained before COVID-19 vaccination. The chain couples TRBV11-1 to TRBJ1-1; D unresolved. This TCR derives from a human donor who received a COVID-19 vaccine. CDR3 DNA: TGTGCCAGCAGCACCAACCGGGGGAACACTGAAGCTTTCTTT. As protein: CASSTNRGNTEAFF.